Following are 5 T cell receptor beta chains from one sample sequenced in a study of T cells after yellow fever vaccination. TCRdb re-called the 5' RACE reads through MiXCR, storing one row per CDR3 protein. The table lists roughly 140,000 distinct CDR3 sequences, 7.7% of them singletons. The sample here was CD4+ T cells sorted from PBMCs, taken 5 days after the yellow fever booster vaccination. The receptors derive from a man younger than 45 who received the YFV17D yellow fever vaccine.

This clonotype occurred many times. The chain employs TRBV5-1 and TRBJ2-5; D is perhaps TRBD2 (6 bases). Trimming pared 5 bases from V and 2 bases from J, leaving 16 bases between. CDR1 and CDR2 from the germline V gene are SGHRS and YFSETQ. The CDR3 loop spans 15 amino acids. CDR3 protein: CASRATGTLQETQYF. The CDR3 DNA reads as TGCGCCAGCAGGGCCACCGGGACTCTGCAAGAGACCCAGTACTTC.

This clonotype was observed many times. At one boundary the junction diverges from the germline segment, which might be a read error. This chain uses TRBV7-2 with TRBJ2-7; D is undetermined. Germline V gives CDR1 SGHTA, CDR2 FQGNSA. This CDR3 spans 14 amino acids. DNA of the CDR3: TGTGCCAGCAGCTTAGCCCAGCTGTCCTACGTGCAGTACTTC. It yields the protein CASSLAQLSYVQYF.

This clonotype showed up many times. In DNA, the CDR3 is TGTGCCAGCAGCTTAGCGGGGGCCTTGACAGATACGCAGTATTTT. Translating it yields CASSLAGALTDTQYF. The chain carries TRBV7-9 and TRBJ2-3; D is possibly TRBD1 (6 bases). Trimming cost V 0 bases and J 3 bases, with 10 bases left between them. The CDR3 is 15 amino acids. CDR1 is SEHNR and CDR2 is FQNEAQ in the germline V gene (reference sequence). Full variable domain (remainder filled in from reference TRBV7-9 and TRBJ2-3): DTGVSQNPRHKITKRGQNVTFRCDPISEHNRLYWYRQTLGQGPEFLTYFQNEAQLEKSRLLSDRFSAERPKGSFSTLEIQRTEQGDSAMYLCASSLAGALTDTQYFGPGTRLTVL.

The sample holds many counts of this clonotype. The chain uses TRBV12-3 or TRBV12-4 and TRBJ1-4; D is uncertain. Trimming shortened V by 6 bases and J by 8 bases, and 13 bases separated the two germline ends. This CDR3 comprises 13 residues. The CDR3 region is CASSPRVGEKLFF. The DNA for the CDR3 is TGTGCCAGCAGCCCCCGAGTGGGAGAAAAACTGTTTTTT.

This clonotype has a count of ten or more. The chain uses TRBV24-1 and TRBJ2-1; weak D call: TRBD2 (6 bases). CDR1 and CDR2 (germline): KGHDR, SFDVKD. The CDR3 covers 14 residues. The germline V and J ends were trimmed by 6 bases and 2 bases, with 10 bases remaining between them. The CDR3 sequence is CATSTTGAYNEQFF. The CDR3 nucleotides read TGTGCCACCAGTACTACGGGGGCCTACAATGAGCAGTTCTTC.